This entry lists 14 T cell receptor beta chains sequenced from one sample in a study of T cells in Graves' hyperthyroidism and ophthalmopathy. What was amplified from RNA transcripts were TCR beta CDR3 regions. First-round RT-PCR of the TCR CDR3 relied on the HTBI primer set. TCRdb re-called the multiplex PCR reads through MiXCR, storing one row per CDR3 protein. The sample lists over 300,000 distinct CDR3 sequences; roughly 13% were seen once. Sequencing was done on a sample of blood. The receptors were gathered from a woman aged 55-70 years with Graves' hyperthyroidism.

This clonotype was found many times. The CDR3 spells CSARVAGLYNEQFF. The CDR3 DNA sequence: TGCAGTGCTAGAGTCGCGGGACTCTACAATGAGCAGTTCTTC. The rearrangement joins TRBV20-1 to TRBJ2-1, with a possible D match to TRBD2 (6 bases). This CDR3 contains 14 residues. The V and J ends lost 1 base and 3 bases respectively, with 10 bases between them. The germline CDR1 and CDR2 sequences are DFQATT and SNEGSKA (reference sequence).

Ten or more counts support this clonotype. V is TRBV7-9 and J is TRBJ2-5; 10 bases map to TRBD1. The CDR3 has 15 amino acids. Germline trimming cut 5 bases from V and 5 bases from J; bases unmatched to any gene: 8. Germline lookup yields CDR1 SEHNR and CDR2 FQNEAQ (reference sequence). The CDR3 region is CASSHPTGGEETQYF. DNA of the CDR3: TGTGCCAGCAGCCATCCGACAGGGGGCGAGGAGACCCAGTACTTC.

This clonotype was counted many times. This rearrangement joins TRBV3-1 to TRBJ2-5, with TRBD2 matching 11 bases. Looked up from germline, CDR1 is LGHDT and CDR2 is YNNKEL (reference sequence). The CDR3 length is 15 residues. The V and J ends lost 2 bases and 4 bases, in that order; junction bases with no gene match: 3. The CDR3 protein is CASSQIAGGGETQYF. The CDR3 DNA reads as TGTGCCAGCAGCCAAATAGCGGGGGGGGGAGAGACCCAGTACTTC.

V gene TRBV28 combines with J gene TRBJ2-5, with a possible D match to TRBD1 (6 bases). The CDR3 is 14 amino acids. Per germline, CDR1 MDHEN and CDR2 SYDVKM. Trimming removed 4 bases at V and 2 bases at J, with 11 bases between. In nucleotides, the CDR3 is TGTGCCAGCAGTTCTACAGGGAAACAAGAGACCCAGTACTTC. This translates into CASSSTGKQETQYF.

This chain joins TRBV11-3 and TRBJ1-1, with 7 nucleotides matching TRBD1. CDR1 and CDR2 from the germline V gene are SGHNT and YENEEA. This CDR3 region has 18 residues. With 8 bases clipped from V and 4 bases from J, the junction kept 22 bases outside the gene matches. As DNA, the CDR3 is TGTGCCAGCCCCACTAAATTAGAACGGGGGACAGAGGGCACTGAAGCTTTCTTT. Translation gives CASPTKLERGTEGTEAFF.

The rearrangement uses TRBV7-9 and TRBJ1-6; no clear D. The CDR3 totals 11 residues. V lost 1 base and J lost 14, with 6 bases in between. CDR1 SEHNR and CDR2 FQNEAQ come from the germline V gene (reference sequence). Here the CDR3 reads CASSLDLSLHF. For the CDR3, the DNA is TGTGCCAGCAGCTTAGACCTCTCCCTCCACTTT. Combining the CDR3 with reference TRBV7-9 and TRBJ1-6 gives the whole variable domain DTGVSQNPRHKITKRGQNVTFRCDPISEHNRLYWYRQTLGQGPEFLTYFQNEAQLEKSRLLSDRFSAERPKGSFSTLEIQRTEQGDSAMYLCASSLDLSLHFGNGTRLTVT.

This clonotype was observed many times. This chain joins TRBV20-1 and TRBJ2-1; 16 nucleotides agree with TRBD2. Trimming removed 2 bases from V and 4 bases from J; junction bases left unmatched: 5. CDR3 length equals 17 residues. Germline CDR1 is DFQATT and CDR2 is SNEGSKA (reference sequence). The CDR3 coding sequence is TGCAGTGCTAGAACGGGACTAGCGGGAGGGTATTACAATGAGCAGTTCTTC. Its translation: CSARTGLAGGYYNEQFF.

This clonotype was detected only a few times. The CDR3: CASSEAVVSVETQYF. CDR3 bases: TGTGCCAGCAGTGAAGCGGTTGTTAGTGTGGAGACCCAGTACTTC. The chain uses TRBV2 and TRBJ2-5; D is undetermined. CDR3 length: 15 amino acids. Germline assignment: CDR1 SNHLY and CDR2 FYNNEI. Trimming pared 0 bases from V and 5 bases from J, leaving 13 bases between.

The J gene is TRBJ2-1, the V gene TRBV6-2 or TRBV6-3; D unresolved. V was cut by 6 bases and J by 10 bases, with 19 bases left in between. The CDR3 spans 14 residues. Germline CDR1 reads MNHEY; CDR2 reads SVGEGT. CDR3 protein: CASSILETGEEQFF. The DNA for the CDR3 is TGTGCCAGCAGCATACTCGAGACTGGTGAAGAGCAGTTCTTC.

The chain is built from TRBV10-3 and TRBJ2-5, with 12 bases aligning to TRBD2. The CDR3 loop spans 14 amino acids. Germline V gene data show CDR1 as ENHRY and CDR2 as SYGVKD. With V trimmed by 10 bases and J by 5 bases, 8 bases remained unmatched. CDR3 bases: TGTGCCACCTCTAGCGGGAGGGCCGTTGAGACCCAGTACTTC. Translated: CATSSGRAVETQYF.

This rearrangement joins TRBV7-9 to TRBJ2-5, with TRBD2 matching 11 bases. Germline lookup yields CDR1 SEHNR and CDR2 FQNEAQ (reference sequence). The CDR3 is 18 amino acids. V trimming: 6 bases; J trimming: 4 bases; junction bases outside the gene matches: 16. Here the CDR3 reads CASRTTRLAGLMGETQYF. DNA of the CDR3: TGTGCCAGCAGAACGACCCGACTAGCGGGGTTGATGGGAGAGACCCAGTACTTC. Filled out from reference TRBV7-9 and TRBJ2-5, the complete variable domain reads DTGVSQNPRHKITKRGQNVTFRCDPISEHNRLYWYRQTLGQGPEFLTYFQNEAQLEKSRLLSDRFSAERPKGSFSTLEIQRTEQGDSAMYLCASRTTRLAGLMGETQYFGPGTRLLVL.

Ten or more counts support this clonotype. V usage is TRBV20-1 and J usage is TRBJ1-4, with D perhaps TRBD1 (5 bases). This CDR3 contains 14 residues. Germline V lookup: CDR1 DFQATT, CDR2 SNEGSKA (reference sequence). V lost 5 bases to trimming and J lost 6 bases, with 16 bases between them. This CDR3 reads CSALSRSGDEKLFF. Written as DNA, the CDR3 is TGCAGTGCTCTTTCCCGCTCGGGGGATGAAAAACTGTTTTTT.

The gene calls are TRBV20-1 and TRBJ2-7, with 8 bases fitting TRBD2. The CDR3 covers 15 residues. Germline V lookup: CDR1 DFQATT, CDR2 SNEGSKA (reference sequence). Trimming removed 4 bases from V and 4 bases from J; junction bases left unmatched: 12. CDR3 sequence: CSATPKRGPSYEQYF. The CDR3 DNA sequence: TGCAGTGCTACCCCCAAGCGGGGGCCGAGTTACGAGCAGTACTTC.

A few counts support this clonotype. An end of the junction does not agree with germline; a read error may underlie this. The chain combines TRBV7-3 with TRBJ2-5; no reliable D call. The CDR3 has 13 amino acids. Germline V gene lookup returns CDR1 SGHTA and CDR2 FQGTGA. Written as DNA, the CDR3 is TGTGCCAGCAGCTTTGTGGGCGGTGAGACCCAGTGCTTC. Protein: CASSFVGGETQCF.